Presented here are 8 T cell receptor beta chains from one specimen sequenced in a study of cytomegalovirus exposure and HLA in healthy donors. Amplification used 60 Vbeta primers and 13 Jbeta primers. The assay was immunoSEQ multiplex PCR, and TCRdb's table has in-frame clones only and misses some. The sample lists 150,000 to 180,000 clones; 80% were seen once. The sequenced sample was PBMCs. The source of these receptors is a man younger than 40 in good health and CMV-seropositive.

This clone has only a few counts. The V call is TRBV6-5, the J call TRBJ1-1; perhaps TRBD1 as D (6 bases). CDR1 and CDR2 from the germline V gene are MNHEY and SVGAGI. V shed 2 bases and J shed 12 bases, with 16 bases lying between them. CDR3 size: 13 residues. CDR3 DNA sequence: TGTGCCAGCAGTTACAGCCGCGGACAGAGCACTTTCTTT. Protein: CASSYSRGQSTFF.

V is TRBV27 and J is TRBJ2-7; no definite D call. V was cut by 3 bases and J by 1 base, with 10 bases left in between. CDR1 is MNHEY and CDR2 is SMNVEV in the germline V gene (reference sequence). The CDR3 length is 14 residues. The CDR3 DNA reads TGTGCCAGCAGTTTGACTCCTTCTTCCTACGAGCAGTACTTC. It yields the protein CASSLTPSSYEQYF.

This clone has a single count. The rearrangement uses TRBV2 and TRBJ2-1; 8 bases match TRBD2. J gave up 5 bases and V 7 bases, and 10 bases lay outside the gene matches. This CDR3 has 15 amino acids. Germline-derived CDR1 and CDR2 are SNHLY and FYNNEI. The CDR3 bases are TGTGCCAGCACTCTGGGACTAGTAGGACACAATGAGCAGTTCTTC. This translates into CASTLGLVGHNEQFF.

The chain links TRBV7-2 to TRBJ2-5; TRBD2 agrees at 10 bases. The CDR3 extends over 15 amino acids. Germline trimming cut 2 bases from V and 1 base from J; bases unmatched to any gene: 1. Per germline, CDR1 SGHTA and CDR2 FQGNSA. CDR3 protein: CASSLTSGVQETQYF. CDR3 nucleotides: TGTGCCAGCAGCTTAACTAGCGGGGTCCAAGAGACCCAGTACTTC. The variable domain in full, completed from reference TRBV7-2 and TRBJ2-5, reads GAGVSQSPSNKVTEKGKDVELRCDPISGHTALYWYRQSLGQGLEFLIYFQGNSAPDKSGLPSDRFSAERTGGSVSTLTIQRTQQEDSAVYLCASSLTSGVQETQYFGPGTRLLVL.

The V and J genes are TRBV19 and TRBJ2-7, with 8 bases fitting TRBD1. CDR1 LNHDA and CDR2 SQIVND come from the germline V gene (reference sequence). The ends lost 1 base at V and 1 base at J; junction bases unmatched: 3. This CDR3 region has 15 residues. CDR3 in DNA: TGTGCCAGTAGTATAGTTCGGACAGGGTCCTACGAGCAGTACTTC. This gives the protein CASSIVRTGSYEQYF.

The chain couples TRBV5-1 to TRBJ2-1, with 9 bases lining up with TRBD1. This CDR3 contains 14 residues. The germline gives CDR1 SGHRS, CDR2 YFSETQ. Germline trimming cut 7 bases from V and 6 bases from J; bases unmatched to any gene: 8. CDR3 sequence: CASLQGQGGNEQFF. The CDR3 nucleotides are TGCGCCAGCCTACAGGGACAGGGAGGCAATGAGCAGTTCTTC.

V usage is TRBV15 and J usage is TRBJ1-1; tentatively, D is TRBD1 (5 bases). The V end was cut by 6 bases, the J end by 11 bases, with 22 bases between. Per germline, CDR1 LNHNV and CDR2 YYDKDF (reference sequence). The CDR3 consists of 14 residues. Written as DNA, the CDR3 is TGTGCCACCAGACCACCAGGGCACGCATCCGAGGCTTTCTTT. This sequence encodes CATRPPGHASEAFF.

Of note for this clone: The limits of the CDR3 on the DNA are not certain, so only TCRdb's listed CDR3 is given. This chain connects TRBV28 to TRBJ2-1; TRBD1 reflects the table's D call only, with no check against the DNA. Germline V gene lookup returns CDR1 MDHEN and CDR2 SYDVKM. Ends included, the CDR3 has 16 residues. The CDR3 reads CASSILDRGIGDEQFF.